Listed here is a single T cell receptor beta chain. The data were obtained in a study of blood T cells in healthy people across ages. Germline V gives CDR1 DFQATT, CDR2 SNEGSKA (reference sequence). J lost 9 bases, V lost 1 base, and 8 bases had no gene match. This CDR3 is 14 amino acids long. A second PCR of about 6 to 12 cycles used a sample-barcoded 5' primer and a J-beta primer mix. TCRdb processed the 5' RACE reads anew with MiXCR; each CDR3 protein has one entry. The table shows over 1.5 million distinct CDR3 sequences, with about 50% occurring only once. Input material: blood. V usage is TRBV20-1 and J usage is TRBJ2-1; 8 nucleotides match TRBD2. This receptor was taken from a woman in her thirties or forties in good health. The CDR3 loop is CSARVRRGVGEQFF. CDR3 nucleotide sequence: TGCAGTGCTAGAGTGCGGCGGGGGGTAGGTGAGCAGTTCTTC.